This T cell receptor beta chain was sequenced in a study of T cell responses to AZD1222 COVID-19 vaccine. The CDR3 runs to 14 residues. Per germline, CDR1 LNHDA and CDR2 SQIVND (reference sequence). V gave up 4 bases and J gave up 2 bases, with 11 bases separating them. Assay: immunoSEQ multiplex PCR; the TCRdb copy retains only in-frame clones and omits some. The data contain more than 100,000 clones, nearly 95% of them singletons. The genes are TRBV19 and TRBJ1-2, with a possible D match to TRBD1 (5 bases). This specimen consisted of peripheral blood, obtained on day 0 of AZD1222 vaccination. The receptor was derived from an adult in good health. The CDR3 sequence: CASSRWTPNYGYTF. CDR3 sequence (DNA): TGTGCCAGTAGTAGATGGACACCAAACTATGGCTACACCTTC. Complete variable domain (other parts from reference TRBV19 and TRBJ1-2): DGGITQSPKYLFRKEGQNVTLSCEQNLNHDAMYWYRQDPGQGLRLIYYSQIVNDFQKGDIAEGYSVSREKKESFPLTVTSAQKNPTAFYLCASSRWTPNYGYTFGSGTRLTVV.